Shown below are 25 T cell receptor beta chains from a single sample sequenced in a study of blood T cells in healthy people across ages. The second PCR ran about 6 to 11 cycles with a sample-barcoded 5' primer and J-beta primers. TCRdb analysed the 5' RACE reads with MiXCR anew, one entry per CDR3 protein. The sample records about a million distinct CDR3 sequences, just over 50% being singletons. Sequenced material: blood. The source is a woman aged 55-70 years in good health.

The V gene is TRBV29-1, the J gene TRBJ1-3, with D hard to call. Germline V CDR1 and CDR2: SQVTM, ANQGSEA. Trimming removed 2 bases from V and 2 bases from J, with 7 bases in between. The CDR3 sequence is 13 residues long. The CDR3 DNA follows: TGCAGCGTTGAAAGGTCAACTGGAAACACCATATATTTT. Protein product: CSVERSTGNTIYF.

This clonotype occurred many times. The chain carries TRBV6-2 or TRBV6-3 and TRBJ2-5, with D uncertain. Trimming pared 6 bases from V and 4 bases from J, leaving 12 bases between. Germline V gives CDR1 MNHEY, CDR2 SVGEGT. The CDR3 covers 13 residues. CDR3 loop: CASRLARGETQYF. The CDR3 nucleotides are TGTGCCAGCAGGCTGGCCCGCGGAGAGACCCAGTACTTC.

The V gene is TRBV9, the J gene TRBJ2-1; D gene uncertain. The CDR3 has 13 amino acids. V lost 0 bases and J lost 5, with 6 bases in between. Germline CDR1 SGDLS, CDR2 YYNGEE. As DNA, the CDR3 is TGTGCCAGCAGCGTAGAGGACGACAATGAGCAGTTCTTC. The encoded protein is CASSVEDDNEQFF.

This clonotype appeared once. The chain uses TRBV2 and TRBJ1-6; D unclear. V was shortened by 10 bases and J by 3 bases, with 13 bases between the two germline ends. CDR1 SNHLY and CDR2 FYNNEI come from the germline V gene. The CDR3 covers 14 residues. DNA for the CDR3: TGTGCCACCAGGACCGAATTCTATAATTCACCCCTCCACTTT. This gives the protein CATRTEFYNSPLHF. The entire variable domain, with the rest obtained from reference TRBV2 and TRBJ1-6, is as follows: EPEVTQTPSHQVTQMGQEVILRCVPISNHLYFYWYRQILGQKVEFLVSFYNNEISEKSEIFDDQFSVERPDGSNFTLKIRSTKLEDSAMYFCATRTEFYNSPLHFGNGTRLTVT.

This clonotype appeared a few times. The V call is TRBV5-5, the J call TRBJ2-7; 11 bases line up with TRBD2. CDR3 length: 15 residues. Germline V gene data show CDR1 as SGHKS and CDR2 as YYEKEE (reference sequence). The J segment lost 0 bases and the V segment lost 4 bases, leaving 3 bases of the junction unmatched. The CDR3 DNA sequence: TGTGCCAGCAGCGCCGGACTAGCGGGCTCCTACGAGCAGTACTTC. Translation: CASSAGLAGSYEQYF.

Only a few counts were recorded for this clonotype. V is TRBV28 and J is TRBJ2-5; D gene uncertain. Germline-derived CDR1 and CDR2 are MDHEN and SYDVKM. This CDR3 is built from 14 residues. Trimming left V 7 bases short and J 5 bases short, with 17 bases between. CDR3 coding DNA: TGTGCCAGCAATCCGGGTAAAAGGCCGGAGACCCAGTACTTC. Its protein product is CASNPGKRPETQYF.

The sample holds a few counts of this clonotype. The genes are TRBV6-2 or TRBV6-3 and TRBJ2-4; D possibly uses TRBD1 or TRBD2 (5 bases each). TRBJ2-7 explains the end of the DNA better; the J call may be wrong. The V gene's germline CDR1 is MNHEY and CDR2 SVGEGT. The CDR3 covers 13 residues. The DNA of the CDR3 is TGTGCCAGCAGACCCGGGACCTTCAACGAGCAGTACTTC. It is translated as CASRPGTFNEQYF.

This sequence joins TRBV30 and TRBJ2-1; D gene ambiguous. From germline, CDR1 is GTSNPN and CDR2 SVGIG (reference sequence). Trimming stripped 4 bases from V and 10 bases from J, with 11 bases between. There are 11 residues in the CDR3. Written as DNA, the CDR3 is TGTGCCTGGACCCCCGTGGGGGAGCAGTTCTTC. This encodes CAWTPVGEQFF.

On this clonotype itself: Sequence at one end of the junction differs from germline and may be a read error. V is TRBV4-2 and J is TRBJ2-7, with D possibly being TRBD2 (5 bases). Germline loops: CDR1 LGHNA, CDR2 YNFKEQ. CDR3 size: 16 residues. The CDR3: CACSQVRVGSFYEQYF. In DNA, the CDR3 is TGTGCCTGCAGCCAAGTGAGGGTCGGGTCTTTCTACGAGCAGTACTTC.

This CDR3 reads CASSRTAHQPQHF. CDR3 coding DNA: TGTGCCAGCAGTAGGACAGCCCATCAGCCCCAGCATTTT. This chain uses TRBV7-2 with TRBJ1-5, with D possibly being TRBD1 (6 bases). Germline V gene lookup returns CDR1 SGHTA and CDR2 FQGNSA. The CDR3 runs 13 residues. The V end was cut by 6 bases, the J end by 5 bases, with 11 bases between.

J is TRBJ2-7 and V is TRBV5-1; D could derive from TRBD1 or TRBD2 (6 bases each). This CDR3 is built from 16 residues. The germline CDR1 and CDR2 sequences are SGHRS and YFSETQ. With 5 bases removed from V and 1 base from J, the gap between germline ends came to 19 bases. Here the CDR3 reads CASSPGRGLGSYEQYF. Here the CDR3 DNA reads TGCGCCAGCAGTCCGGGACGGGGGCTCGGGTCCTACGAGCAGTACTTC.

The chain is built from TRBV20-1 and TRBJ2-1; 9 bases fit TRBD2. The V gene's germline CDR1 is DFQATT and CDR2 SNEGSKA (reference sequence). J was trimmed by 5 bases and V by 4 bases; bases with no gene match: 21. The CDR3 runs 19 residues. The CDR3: CSATPLAGFWSHDDNEQFF. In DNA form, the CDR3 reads TGCAGTGCTACCCCCCTAGCGGGATTTTGGTCACATGATGACAATGAGCAGTTCTTC.

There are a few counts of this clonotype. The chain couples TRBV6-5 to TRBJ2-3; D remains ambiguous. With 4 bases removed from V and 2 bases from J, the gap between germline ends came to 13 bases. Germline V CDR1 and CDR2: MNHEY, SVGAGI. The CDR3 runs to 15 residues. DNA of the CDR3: TGTGCCAGCAGTTCCTTAGGGCTCAACACAGATACGCAGTATTTT. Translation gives CASSSLGLNTDTQYF.

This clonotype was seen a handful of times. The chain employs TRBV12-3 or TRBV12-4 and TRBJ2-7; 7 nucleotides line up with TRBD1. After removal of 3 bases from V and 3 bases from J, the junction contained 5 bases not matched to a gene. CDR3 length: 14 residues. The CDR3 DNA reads TGTGCCAGCAGTTTCCAACAGGGGATCTACGAGCAGTACTTC. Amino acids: CASSFQQGIYEQYF.

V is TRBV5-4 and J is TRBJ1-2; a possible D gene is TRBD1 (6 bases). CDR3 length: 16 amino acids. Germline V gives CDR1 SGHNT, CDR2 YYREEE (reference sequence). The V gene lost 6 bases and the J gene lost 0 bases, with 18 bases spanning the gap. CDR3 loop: CASINRGGPANYGYTF. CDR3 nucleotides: TGTGCCAGCATCAACCGGGGGGGGCCAGCTAACTATGGCTACACCTTC.

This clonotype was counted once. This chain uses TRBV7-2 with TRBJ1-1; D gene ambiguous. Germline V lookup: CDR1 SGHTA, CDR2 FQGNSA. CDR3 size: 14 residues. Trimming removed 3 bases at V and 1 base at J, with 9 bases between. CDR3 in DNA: TGTGCCAGCAGCTTTCGACACCAGAACACTGAAGCTTTCTTT. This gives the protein CASSFRHQNTEAFF.

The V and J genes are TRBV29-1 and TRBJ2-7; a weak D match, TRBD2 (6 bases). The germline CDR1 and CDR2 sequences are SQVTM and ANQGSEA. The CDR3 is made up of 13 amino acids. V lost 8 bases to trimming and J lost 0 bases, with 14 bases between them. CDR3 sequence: CSIVLGGSYEQYF. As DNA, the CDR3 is TGCAGCATTGTTCTGGGGGGCTCCTACGAGCAGTACTTC.

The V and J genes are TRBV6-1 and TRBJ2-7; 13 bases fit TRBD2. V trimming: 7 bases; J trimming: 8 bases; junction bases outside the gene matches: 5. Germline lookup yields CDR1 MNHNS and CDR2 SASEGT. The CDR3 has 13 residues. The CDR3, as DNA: TGTGCCAGCATGGGGACTAGCGGGAAAAAGCAGTACTTC. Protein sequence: CASMGTSGKKQYF.

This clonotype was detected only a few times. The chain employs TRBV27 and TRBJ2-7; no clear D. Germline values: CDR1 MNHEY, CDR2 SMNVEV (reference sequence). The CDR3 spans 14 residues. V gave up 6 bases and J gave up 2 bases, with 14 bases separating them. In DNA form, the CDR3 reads TGTGCCAGCAGCGTCGGGCGTAGTGCCTACGAGCAGTACTTC. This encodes CASSVGRSAYEQYF.

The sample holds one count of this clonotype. The CDR3 DNA sequence: TGTGCCAGCAGTTCTCAGCAGGACTACACAGATACGCAGTATTTT. Translated: CASSSQQDYTDTQYF. The chain joins TRBV12-3 or TRBV12-4 to TRBJ2-3; D may be TRBD2 (6 bases). The V end lost 4 bases, the J end lost 2 bases, and 13 bases lay between the germline ends. The CDR3 consists of 15 residues.

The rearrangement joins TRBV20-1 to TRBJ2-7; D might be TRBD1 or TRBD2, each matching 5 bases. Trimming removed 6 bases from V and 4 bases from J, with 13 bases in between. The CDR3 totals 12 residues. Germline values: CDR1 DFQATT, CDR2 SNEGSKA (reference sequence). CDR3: CSARDARYEQYF. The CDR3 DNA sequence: TGCAGTGCCCGGGACGCGAGATACGAGCAGTACTTC.

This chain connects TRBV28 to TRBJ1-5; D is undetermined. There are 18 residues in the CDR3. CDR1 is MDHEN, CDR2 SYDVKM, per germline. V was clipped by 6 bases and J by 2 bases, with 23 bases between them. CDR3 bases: TGTGCCAGCAGGTACACACCATACACCACCTTTGGCAATCAGCCCCAGCATTTT. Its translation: CASRYTPYTTFGNQPQHF.

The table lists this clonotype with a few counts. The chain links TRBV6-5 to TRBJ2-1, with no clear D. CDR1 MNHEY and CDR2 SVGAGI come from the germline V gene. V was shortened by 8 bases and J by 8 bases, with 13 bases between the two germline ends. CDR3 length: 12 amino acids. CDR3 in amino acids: CASGDGMYEQFF. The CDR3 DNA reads TGTGCCAGCGGGGATGGGATGTATGAGCAGTTCTTC.

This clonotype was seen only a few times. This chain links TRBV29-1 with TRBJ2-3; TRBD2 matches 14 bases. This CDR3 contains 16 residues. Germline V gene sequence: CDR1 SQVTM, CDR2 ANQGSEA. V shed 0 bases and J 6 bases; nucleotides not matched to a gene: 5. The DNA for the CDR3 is TGCAGCGTTGAAGACGGGACTAGCGGGAGATTTGATACGCAGTATTTT. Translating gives CSVEDGTSGRFDTQYF.

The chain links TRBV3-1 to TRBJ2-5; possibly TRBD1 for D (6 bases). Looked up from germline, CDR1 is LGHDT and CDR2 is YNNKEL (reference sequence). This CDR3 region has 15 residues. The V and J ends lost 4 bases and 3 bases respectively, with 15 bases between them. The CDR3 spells CASSRPAEGEETQYF. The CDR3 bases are TGTGCCAGCAGCCGTCCTGCCGAGGGGGAAGAGACCCAGTACTTC.